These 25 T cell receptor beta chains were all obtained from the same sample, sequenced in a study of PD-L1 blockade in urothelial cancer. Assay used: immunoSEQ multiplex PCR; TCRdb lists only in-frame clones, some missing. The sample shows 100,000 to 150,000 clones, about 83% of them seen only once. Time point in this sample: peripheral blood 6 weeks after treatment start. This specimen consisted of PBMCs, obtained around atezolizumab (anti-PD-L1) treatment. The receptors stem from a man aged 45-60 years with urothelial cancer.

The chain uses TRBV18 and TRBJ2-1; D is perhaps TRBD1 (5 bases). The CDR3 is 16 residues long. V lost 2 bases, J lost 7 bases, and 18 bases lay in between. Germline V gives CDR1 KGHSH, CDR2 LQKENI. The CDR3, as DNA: TGTGCCAGCTCACCAAGGTCGCAGGGTGGGTTGAATGAGCAGTTCTTC. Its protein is CASSPRSQGGLNEQFF.

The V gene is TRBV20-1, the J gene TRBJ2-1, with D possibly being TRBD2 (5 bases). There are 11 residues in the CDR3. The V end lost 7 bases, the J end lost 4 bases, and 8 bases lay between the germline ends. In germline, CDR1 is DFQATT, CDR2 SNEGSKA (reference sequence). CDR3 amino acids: CSGERYNEQFF. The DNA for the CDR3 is TGCAGTGGGGAGCGGTACAATGAGCAGTTCTTC.

CDR3 in DNA: TGTGCCAGTAGTAGGGGACAGAAGCAGTTCTTC. Translating gives CASSRGQKQFF. This chain joins TRBV19 and TRBJ2-1; TRBD1 aligns across 7 bases. Germline CDR1 and CDR2: LNHDA and SQIVND (reference sequence). Germline trimming cut 4 bases from V and 11 bases from J; bases unmatched to any gene: 2. The CDR3 runs to 11 residues. Combining the CDR3 with reference TRBV19 and TRBJ2-1 gives the whole variable domain DGGITQSPKYLFRKEGQNVTLSCEQNLNHDAMYWYRQDPGQGLRLIYYSQIVNDFQKGDIAEGYSVSREKKESFPLTVTSAQKNPTAFYLCASSRGQKQFFGPGTRLTVL.

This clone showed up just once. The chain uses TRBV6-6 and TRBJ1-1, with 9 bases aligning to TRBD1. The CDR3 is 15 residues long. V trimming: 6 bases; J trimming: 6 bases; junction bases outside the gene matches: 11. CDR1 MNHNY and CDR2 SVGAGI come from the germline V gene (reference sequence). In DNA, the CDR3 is TGTGCCAGCAGCCCCCAGCGGGACAGGGTTTCTGAAGCTTTCTTT. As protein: CASSPQRDRVSEAFF.

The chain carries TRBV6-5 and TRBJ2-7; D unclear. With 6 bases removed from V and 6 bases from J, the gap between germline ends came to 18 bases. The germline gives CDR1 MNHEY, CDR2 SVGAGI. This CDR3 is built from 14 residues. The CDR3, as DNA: TGTGCCAGCAGCAAACCGGCGGTCGGGTCCGAGCAGTACTTC. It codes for CASSKPAVGSEQYF.

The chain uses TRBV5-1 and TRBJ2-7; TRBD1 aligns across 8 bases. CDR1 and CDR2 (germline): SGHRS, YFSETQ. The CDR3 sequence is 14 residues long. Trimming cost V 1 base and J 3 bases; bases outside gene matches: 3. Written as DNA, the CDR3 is TGCGCCAGCAGCTTGCAGGGGGCCCACTACGAGCAGTACTTC. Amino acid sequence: CASSLQGAHYEQYF.

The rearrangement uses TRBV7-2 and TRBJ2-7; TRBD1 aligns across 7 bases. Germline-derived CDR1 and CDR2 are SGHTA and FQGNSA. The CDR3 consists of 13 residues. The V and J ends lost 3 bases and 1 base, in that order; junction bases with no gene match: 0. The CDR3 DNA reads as TGTGCCAGCAGCTTGGACAGGTCCTACGAGCAGTACTTC. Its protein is CASSLDRSYEQYF.

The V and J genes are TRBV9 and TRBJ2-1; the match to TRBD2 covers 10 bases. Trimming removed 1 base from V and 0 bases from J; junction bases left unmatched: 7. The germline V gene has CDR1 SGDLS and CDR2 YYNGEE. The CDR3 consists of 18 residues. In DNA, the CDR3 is TGTGCCAGCAGCGTAATCGGTAGCGGGGGGAGCTCCTACAATGAGCAGTTCTTC. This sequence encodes CASSVIGSGGSSYNEQFF.

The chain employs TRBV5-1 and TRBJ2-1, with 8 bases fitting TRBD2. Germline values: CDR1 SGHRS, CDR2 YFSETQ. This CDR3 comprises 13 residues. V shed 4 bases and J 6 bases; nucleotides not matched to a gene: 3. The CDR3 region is CASSAGTSNEQFF. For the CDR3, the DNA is TGCGCCAGCAGCGCCGGGACTAGCAATGAGCAGTTCTTC.

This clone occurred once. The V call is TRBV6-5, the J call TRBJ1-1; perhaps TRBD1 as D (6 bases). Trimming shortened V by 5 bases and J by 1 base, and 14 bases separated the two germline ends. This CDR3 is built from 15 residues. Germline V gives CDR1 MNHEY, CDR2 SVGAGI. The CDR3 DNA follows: TGTGCCAGCAGTCGTCAACAGGGCCGGAACACTGAAGCTTTCTTT. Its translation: CASSRQQGRNTEAFF.

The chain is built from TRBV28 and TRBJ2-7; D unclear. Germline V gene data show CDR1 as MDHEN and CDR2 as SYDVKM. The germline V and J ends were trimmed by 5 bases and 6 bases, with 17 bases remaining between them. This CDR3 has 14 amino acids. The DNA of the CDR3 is TGTGCCAGCAGTCCAACCCCCGGGTTGAGCGAGCAGTACTTC. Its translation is CASSPTPGLSEQYF.

The CDR3 bases are TGTGCCAGCAGCTTAAGGCCAGGGGGATTCAATTCACCCCTCCACTTT. Translating gives CASSLRPGGFNSPLHF. This sequence joins TRBV7-3 and TRBJ1-6; 7 bases fit TRBD1. After removal of 1 base from V and 7 bases from J, the junction contained 7 bases not matched to a gene. The CDR3 sequence is 16 residues long. Germline V CDR1 and CDR2: SGHTA, FQGTGA.

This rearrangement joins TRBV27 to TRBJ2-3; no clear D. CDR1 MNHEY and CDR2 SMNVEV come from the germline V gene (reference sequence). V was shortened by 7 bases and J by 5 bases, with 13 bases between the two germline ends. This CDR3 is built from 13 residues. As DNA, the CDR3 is TGTGCCAGCACCCGTGGAGTAGGAGATACGCAGTATTTT. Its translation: CASTRGVGDTQYF.

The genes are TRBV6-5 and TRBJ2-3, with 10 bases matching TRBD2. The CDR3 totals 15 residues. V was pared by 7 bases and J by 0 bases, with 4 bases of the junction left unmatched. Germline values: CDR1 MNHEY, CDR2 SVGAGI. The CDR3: CASIKAGGSTDTQYF. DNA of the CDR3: TGTGCCAGCATTAAAGCGGGAGGGAGCACAGATACGCAGTATTTT.

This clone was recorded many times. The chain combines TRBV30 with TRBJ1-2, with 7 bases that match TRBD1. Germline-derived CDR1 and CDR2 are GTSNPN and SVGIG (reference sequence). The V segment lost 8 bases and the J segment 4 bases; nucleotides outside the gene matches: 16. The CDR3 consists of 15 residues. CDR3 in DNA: TGTGCCATTGGGAGCCCACAGGGGTTGGCCTATGGCTACACCTTC. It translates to CAIGSPQGLAYGYTF.

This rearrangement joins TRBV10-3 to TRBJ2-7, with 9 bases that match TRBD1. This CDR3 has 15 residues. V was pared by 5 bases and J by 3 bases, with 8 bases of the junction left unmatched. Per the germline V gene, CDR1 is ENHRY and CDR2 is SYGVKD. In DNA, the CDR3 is TGTGCCATCAGTCTGTCCGGGACAGGGAACTACGAGCAGTACTTC. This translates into CAISLSGTGNYEQYF.

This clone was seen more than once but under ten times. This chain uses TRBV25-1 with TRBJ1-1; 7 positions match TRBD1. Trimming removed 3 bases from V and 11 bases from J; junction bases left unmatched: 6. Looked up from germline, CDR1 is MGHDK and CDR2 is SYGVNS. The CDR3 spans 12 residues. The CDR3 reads CASSEMTGWAFF. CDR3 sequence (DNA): TGTGCCAGCAGTGAGATGACAGGGTGGGCTTTCTTT.

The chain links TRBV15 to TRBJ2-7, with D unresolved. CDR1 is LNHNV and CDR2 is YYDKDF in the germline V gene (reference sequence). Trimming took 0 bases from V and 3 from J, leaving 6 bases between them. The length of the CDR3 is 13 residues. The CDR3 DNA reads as TGTGCCACCAGCAGAGATCAGGTCTACGAGCAGTACTTC. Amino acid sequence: CATSRDQVYEQYF.

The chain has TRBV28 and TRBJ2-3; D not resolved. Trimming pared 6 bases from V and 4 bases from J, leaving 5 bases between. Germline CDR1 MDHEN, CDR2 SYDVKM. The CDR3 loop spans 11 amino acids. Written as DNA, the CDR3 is TGTGCCAGCAGAAGCTCAGATACGCAGTATTTT. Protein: CASRSSDTQYF.

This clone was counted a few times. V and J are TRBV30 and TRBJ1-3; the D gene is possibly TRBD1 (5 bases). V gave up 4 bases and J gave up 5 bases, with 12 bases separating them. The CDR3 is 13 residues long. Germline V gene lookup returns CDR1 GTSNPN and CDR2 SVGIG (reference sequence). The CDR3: CAWNQGNRNTIYF. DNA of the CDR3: TGTGCCTGGAATCAGGGAAACAGAAACACCATATATTTT.

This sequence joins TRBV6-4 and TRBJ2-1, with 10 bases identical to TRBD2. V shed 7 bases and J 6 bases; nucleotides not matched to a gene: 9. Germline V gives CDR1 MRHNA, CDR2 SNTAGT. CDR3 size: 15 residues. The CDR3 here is CASKIRAGGGNEQFF. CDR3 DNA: TGTGCCAGCAAGATAAGAGCGGGAGGGGGCAATGAGCAGTTCTTC.

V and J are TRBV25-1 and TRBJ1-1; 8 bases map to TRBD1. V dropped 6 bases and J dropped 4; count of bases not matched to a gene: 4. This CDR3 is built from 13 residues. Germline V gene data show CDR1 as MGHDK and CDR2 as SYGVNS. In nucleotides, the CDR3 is TGTGCCAGCAGCAGGGGGCCTGGCACTGAAGCTTTCTTT. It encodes CASSRGPGTEAFF.

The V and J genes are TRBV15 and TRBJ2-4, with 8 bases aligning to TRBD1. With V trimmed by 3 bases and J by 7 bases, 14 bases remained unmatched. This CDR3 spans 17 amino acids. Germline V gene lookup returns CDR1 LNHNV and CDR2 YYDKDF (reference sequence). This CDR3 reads CATSSDDRGRRINIQYF. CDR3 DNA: TGTGCCACCAGCAGTGACGACAGGGGAAGGAGGATCAACATTCAGTACTTC.

CDR3 DNA sequence: TGTGCCAGCAGTACAGGTGCAACTAATGAAAAACTGTTTTTT. As protein: CASSTGATNEKLFF. The rearrangement joins TRBV6-1 to TRBJ1-4, with D perhaps matching TRBD1 (5 bases). There are 14 residues in the CDR3. Germline V gene data show CDR1 as MNHNS and CDR2 as SASEGT. Trimming left V 5 bases short and J 0 bases short, with 7 bases between.

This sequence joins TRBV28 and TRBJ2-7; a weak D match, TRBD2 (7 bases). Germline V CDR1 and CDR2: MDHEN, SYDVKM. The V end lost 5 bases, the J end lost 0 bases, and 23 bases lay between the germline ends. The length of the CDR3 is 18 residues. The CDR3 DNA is TGTGCCAGCAGTCGGGACACCCAGAGAGCGGGGCCCTCCTACGAGCAGTACTTC. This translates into CASSRDTQRAGPSYEQYF.